A single sample is the source of the 8 T cell receptor beta chains below, sequenced in a study of OX40 agonist ivuxolimab in advanced cancers. Libraries were prepared by immunoSEQ multiplex PCR; TCRdb keeps only in-frame clonotypes and omits some of them. The sample has around 77,000 clones, 85% to 90% seen once. The sample was CD4+ or CD8+ T cells sorted from blood, taken in a trial of the OX40 agonist ivuxolimab. The receptor source for this set is an adult with an advanced solid tumor such as melanoma, head and neck, liver or kidney cancer.

V is TRBV5-1 and J is TRBJ2-7; a weak D match, TRBD1 (5 bases). The V gene's germline CDR1 is SGHRS and CDR2 YFSETQ. This CDR3 is built from 13 residues. Trimming removed 4 bases at V and 1 base at J, with 9 bases between. CDR3 in amino acids: CASSQTDSYEQYF. The DNA for the CDR3 is TGCGCCAGCAGCCAGACAGATTCCTACGAGCAGTACTTC. Full variable domain (missing parts from reference TRBV5-1 and TRBJ2-7): KAGVTQTPRYLIKTRGQQVTLSCSPISGHRSVSWYQQTPGQGLQFLFEYFSETQRNKGNFPGRFSGRQFSNSRSEMNVSTLELGDSALYLCASSQTDSYEQYFGPGTRLTVT.

To note about this clone: This sample also contains other DNA sequences that code for the same CDR3. This chain uses TRBV5-1 with TRBJ2-5, with D perhaps being TRBD1 or TRBD2 (6 bases each). Trimming left V 0 bases short and J 1 base short, with 7 bases between. Germline-derived CDR1 and CDR2 are SGHRS and YFSETQ. The length of the CDR3 is 14 residues. The CDR3 reads CASSLAGAQETQYF. The CDR3 bases are TGCGCCAGCAGCTTGGCGGGGGCCCAAGAGACCCAGTACTTC.

This chain connects TRBV5-5 to TRBJ2-5; D is undetermined. Germline CDR1 reads SGHKS; CDR2 reads YYEKEE (reference sequence). V lost 1 base, J lost 4 bases, and 5 bases lay in between. The CDR3 has 12 amino acids. The CDR3 DNA sequence: TGTGCCAGCAGCTTGCTCTTAGAGACCCAGTACTTC. Protein sequence: CASSLLLETQYF.

This clone was seen only a few times. The chain couples TRBV30 to TRBJ1-5; 10 bases agree with TRBD1. From germline, CDR1 is GTSNPN and CDR2 SVGIG (reference sequence). V lost 2 bases, J lost 2 bases, and 6 bases stayed unmatched. The CDR3 loop spans 16 amino acids. The DNA for the CDR3 is TGTGCCTGGAGTCCTCCCGGGACAGGGGGCAATCAGCCCCAGCATTTT. Translation: CAWSPPGTGGNQPQHF. The full variable domain, with the rest looked up from reference TRBV30 and TRBJ1-5, is SQTIHQWPATLVQPVGSPLSLECTVEGTSNPNLYWYRQAAGRGLQLLFYSVGIGQISSEVPQNLSASRPQDRQFILSSKKLLLSDSGFYLCAWSPPGTGGNQPQHFGDGTRLSIL.

The CDR3 reads CASSIRFGSYNEQFF. DNA of the CDR3: TGTGCCAGTAGTATCAGGTTCGGCTCCTACAATGAGCAGTTCTTC. This chain uses TRBV19 with TRBJ2-1; D gene unclear. V lost 3 bases, J lost 0 bases, and 9 bases lay in between. The CDR3 has 15 amino acids. Germline values: CDR1 LNHDA, CDR2 SQIVND (reference sequence).

This sequence joins TRBV28 and TRBJ1-1; 7 positions agree with TRBD1. The CDR3 extends over 13 amino acids. The germline gives CDR1 MDHEN, CDR2 SYDVKM. The trim removed 10 bases at V and 5 bases at J, leaving 10 bases unmatched. The CDR3 protein is CATLPGTETEAFF. CDR3 nucleotide sequence: TGTGCCACTTTACCCGGGACAGAAACTGAAGCTTTCTTT.

The chain links TRBV7-9 to TRBJ2-2, with D tentatively TRBD2 (5 bases). The CDR3 has 14 residues. V was clipped by 9 bases and J by 2 bases, with 13 bases between them. Germline lookup yields CDR1 SEHNR and CDR2 FQNEAQ (reference sequence). The CDR3: CARTTPGNTGELFF. The CDR3 nucleotides read TGTGCCAGAACGACCCCGGGAAACACCGGGGAGCTGTTTTTT.

The rearrangement joins TRBV12-5 to TRBJ2-1; 8 bases map to TRBD2. Germline values: CDR1 LGHNT, CDR2 FRNRAP. This CDR3 is built from 16 residues. After removal of 7 bases from V and 1 base from J, the junction contained 9 bases not matched to a gene. The CDR3 sequence is CASAPLGTRSYNEQFF. The CDR3 bases are TGTGCTAGTGCCCCCCTAGGGACTAGGTCCTACAATGAGCAGTTCTTC. The full variable domain, with the rest looked up from reference TRBV12-5 and TRBJ2-1, is DARVTQTPRHKVTEMGQEVTMRCQPILGHNTVFWYRQTMMQGLELLAYFRNRAPLDDSGMPKDRFSAEMPDATLATLKIQPSEPRDSAVYFCASAPLGTRSYNEQFFGPGTRLTVL.